This is a list of T cell receptor beta chains from one sample in a study of cytomegalovirus exposure and HLA in healthy donors. Profiled with immunoSEQ multiplex PCR; TCRdb holds only in-frame clones, not every one. Among more than 150,000 clones listed, over 80% were seen once. Input material: PBMCs. These receptors were collected from a man aged 40-49 years in good health and CMV-seronegative. Both conserved end residues are trimmed from each CDR3. A D gene is named only where the DNA matches it firmly.

V: TRBV11-2
J: TRBJ2-3
D: TRBD2
CDR3: ASSLSGLASDTQY

V: TRBV18
J: TRBJ1-2
D: -
CDR3: ASSPLGQSYGYT

V: TRBV18
J: TRBJ1-1
D: -
CDR3: ASSQRGTEAF

V: TRBV4-2
J: TRBJ2-3
D: TRBD2
CDR3: ASSQETSGTSTDTQY

V: TRBV19
J: TRBJ2-3
D: TRBD2
CDR3: ASKPLTPSGRADTQY

V: TRBV7-4
J: TRBJ1-6
D: -
CDR3: ASSLAGDPSPSYNSPLH

V: TRBV18
J: TRBJ2-7
D: TRBD2
CDR3: ARGLAGLSSYEQY

V: TRBV5-5
J: TRBJ1-5
D: TRBD1
CDR3: ASSLVGTGRSNQPQH

V: TRBV5-1
J: TRBJ1-1
D: -
CDR3: ASSTQNSGNTEAF

V: TRBV7-3
J: TRBJ1-1
D: TRBD1
CDR3: ASSPSPGTGPIEAF

V: TRBV7-6
J: TRBJ2-2
D: TRBD2
CDR3: ASSLAFSGRSGGELF

V: TRBV9
J: TRBJ2-2
D: TRBD1
CDR3: ASSPFPRGRTGELF

V: TRBV20-1
J: TRBJ2-7
D: -
CDR3: SARDLNEQY

V: TRBV6-1
J: TRBJ2-7
D: TRBD1
CDR3: ASSATGTGVYEQY

V: TRBV11-3
J: TRBJ2-7
D: TRBD1
CDR3: ASSLGGQGQGEQY

V: TRBV28
J: TRBJ2-1
D: TRBD2
CDR3: ASRGTGGRYEQF

V: TRBV7-9
J: TRBJ1-4
D: -
CDR3: ASSLSQGWDEKLF

V: TRBV9
J: TRBJ1-6
D: -
CDR3: ASSVSSSYNSPLH

V: TRBV7-2
J: TRBJ1-1
D: -
CDR3: ASRQGSENTEAF

V: TRBV10-3
J: TRBJ1-4
D: TRBD1
CDR3: AISSGGEGEKLF

V: TRBV5-8
J: TRBJ2-3
D: -
CDR3: ASSPRVSVYTDTQY

V: TRBV7-2
J: TRBJ2-2
D: -
CDR3: ASSLVDTYTGELF

V: TRBV7-9
J: TRBJ2-2
D: TRBD2
CDR3: ASSRGTTNTGELF

V: TRBV7-8
J: TRBJ2-7
D: -
CDR3: ASSYTTGGHEQY